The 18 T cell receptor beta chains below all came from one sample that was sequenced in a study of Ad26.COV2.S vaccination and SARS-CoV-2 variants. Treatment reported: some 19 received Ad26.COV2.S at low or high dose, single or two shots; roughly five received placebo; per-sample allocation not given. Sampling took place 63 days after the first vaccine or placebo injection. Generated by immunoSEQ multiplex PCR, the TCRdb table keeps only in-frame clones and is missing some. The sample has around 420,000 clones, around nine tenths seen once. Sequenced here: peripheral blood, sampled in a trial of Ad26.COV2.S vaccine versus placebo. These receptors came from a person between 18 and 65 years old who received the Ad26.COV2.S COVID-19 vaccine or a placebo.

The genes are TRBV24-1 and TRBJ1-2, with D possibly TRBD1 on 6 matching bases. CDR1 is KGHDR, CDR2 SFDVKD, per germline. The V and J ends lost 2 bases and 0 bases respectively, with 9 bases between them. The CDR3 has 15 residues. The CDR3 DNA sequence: TGTGCCACCAGTGATTCGGACAGACCTAACTATGGCTACACCTTC. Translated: CATSDSDRPNYGYTF.

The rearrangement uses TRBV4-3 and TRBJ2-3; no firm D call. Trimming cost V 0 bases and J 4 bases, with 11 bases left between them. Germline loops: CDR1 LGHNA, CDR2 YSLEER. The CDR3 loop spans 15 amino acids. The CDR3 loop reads CASSQDMVGADTQYF. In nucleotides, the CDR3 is TGCGCCAGCAGCCAAGATATGGTGGGCGCAGATACGCAGTATTTT.

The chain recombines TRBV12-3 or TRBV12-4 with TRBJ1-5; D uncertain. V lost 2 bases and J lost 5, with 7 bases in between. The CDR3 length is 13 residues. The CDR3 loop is CASSLNRDQPQHF. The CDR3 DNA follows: TGTGCCAGCAGTTTAAATCGGGATCAGCCCCAGCATTTT.

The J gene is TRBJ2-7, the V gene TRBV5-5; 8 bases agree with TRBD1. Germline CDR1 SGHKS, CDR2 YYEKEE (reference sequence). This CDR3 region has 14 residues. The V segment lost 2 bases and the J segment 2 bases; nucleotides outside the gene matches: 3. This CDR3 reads CASSFSTGAYEQYF. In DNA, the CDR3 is TGTGCCAGCAGCTTCTCGACAGGGGCCTACGAGCAGTACTTC. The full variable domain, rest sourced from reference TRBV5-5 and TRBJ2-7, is DAGVTQSPTHLIKTRGQQVTLRCSPISGHKSVSWYQQVLGQGPQFIFQYYEKEERGRGNFPDRFSARQFPNYSSELNVNALLLGDSALYLCASSFSTGAYEQYFGPGTRLTVT.

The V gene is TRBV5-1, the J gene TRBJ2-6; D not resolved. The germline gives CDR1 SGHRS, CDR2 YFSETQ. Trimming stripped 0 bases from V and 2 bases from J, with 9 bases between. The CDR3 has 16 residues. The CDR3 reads CASSLGSAPGANVLTF. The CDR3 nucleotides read TGCGCCAGCAGCTTGGGATCTGCCCCTGGGGCCAACGTCCTGACTTTC.

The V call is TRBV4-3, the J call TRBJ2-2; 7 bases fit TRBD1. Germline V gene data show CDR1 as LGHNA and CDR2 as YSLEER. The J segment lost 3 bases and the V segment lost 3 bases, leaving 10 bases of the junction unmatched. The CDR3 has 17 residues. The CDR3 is CASSQPLRGHDTGELFF. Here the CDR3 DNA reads TGCGCCAGCAGCCAGCCTTTAAGGGGGCATGACACCGGGGAGCTGTTTTTT.

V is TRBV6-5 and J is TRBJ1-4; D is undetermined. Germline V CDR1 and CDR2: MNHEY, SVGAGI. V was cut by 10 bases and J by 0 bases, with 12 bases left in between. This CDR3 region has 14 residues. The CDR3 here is CATSPSATNEKLFF. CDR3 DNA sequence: TGTGCCACCTCCCCCTCTGCAACTAATGAAAAACTGTTTTTT.

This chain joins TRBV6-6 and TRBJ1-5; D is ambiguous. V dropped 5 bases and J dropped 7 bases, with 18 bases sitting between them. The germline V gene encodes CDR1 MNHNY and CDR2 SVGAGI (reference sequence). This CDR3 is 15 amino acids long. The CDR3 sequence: CASSNDAVFGQPQHF. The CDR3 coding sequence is TGTGCCAGCAGTAACGACGCGGTCTTTGGGCAGCCCCAGCATTTT.

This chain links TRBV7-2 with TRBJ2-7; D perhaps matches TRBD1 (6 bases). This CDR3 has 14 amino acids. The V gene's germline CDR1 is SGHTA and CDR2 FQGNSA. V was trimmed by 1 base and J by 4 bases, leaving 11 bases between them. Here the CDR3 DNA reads TGTGCCAGCAGCTTAGTAGGGGGTAGGTACGAGCAGTACTTC. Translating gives CASSLVGGRYEQYF.

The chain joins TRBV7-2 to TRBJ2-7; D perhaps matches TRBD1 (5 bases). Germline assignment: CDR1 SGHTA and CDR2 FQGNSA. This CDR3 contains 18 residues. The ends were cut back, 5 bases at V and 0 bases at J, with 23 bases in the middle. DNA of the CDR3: TGTGCCAGCAGCCCCCACCCGGCGACAAGGGGAACCTCCTACGAGCAGTACTTC. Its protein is CASSPHPATRGTSYEQYF. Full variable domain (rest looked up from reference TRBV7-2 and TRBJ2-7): GAGVSQSPSNKVTEKGKDVELRCDPISGHTALYWYRQSLGQGLEFLIYFQGNSAPDKSGLPSDRFSAERTGGSVSTLTIQRTQQEDSAVYLCASSPHPATRGTSYEQYFGPGTRLTVT.

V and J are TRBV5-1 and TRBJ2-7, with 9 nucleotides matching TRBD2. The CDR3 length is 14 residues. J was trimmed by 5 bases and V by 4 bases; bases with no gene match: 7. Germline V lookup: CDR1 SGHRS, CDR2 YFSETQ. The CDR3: CASSPQRGVHEQYF. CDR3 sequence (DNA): TGCGCCAGCAGCCCCCAGCGGGGGGTCCACGAGCAGTACTTC.

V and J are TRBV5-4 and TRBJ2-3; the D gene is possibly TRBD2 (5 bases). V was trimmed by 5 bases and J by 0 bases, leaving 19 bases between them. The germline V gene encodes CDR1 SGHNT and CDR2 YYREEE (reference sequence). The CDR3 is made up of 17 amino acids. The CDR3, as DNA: TGTGCCAGCAGGTCTTCCCTTATGAGGGCGAGCACAGATACGCAGTATTTT. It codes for CASRSSLMRASTDTQYF.

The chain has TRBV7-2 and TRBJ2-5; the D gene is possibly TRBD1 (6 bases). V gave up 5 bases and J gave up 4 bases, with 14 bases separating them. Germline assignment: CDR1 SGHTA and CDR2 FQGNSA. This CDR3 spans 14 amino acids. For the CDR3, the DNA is TGTGCCAGCAGCGTAACAGGGTCCGCAGAGACCCAGTACTTC. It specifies CASSVTGSAETQYF. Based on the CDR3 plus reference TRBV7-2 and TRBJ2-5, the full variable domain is GAGVSQSPSNKVTEKGKDVELRCDPISGHTALYWYRQSLGQGLEFLIYFQGNSAPDKSGLPSDRFSAERTGGSVSTLTIQRTQQEDSAVYLCASSVTGSAETQYFGPGTRLLVL.

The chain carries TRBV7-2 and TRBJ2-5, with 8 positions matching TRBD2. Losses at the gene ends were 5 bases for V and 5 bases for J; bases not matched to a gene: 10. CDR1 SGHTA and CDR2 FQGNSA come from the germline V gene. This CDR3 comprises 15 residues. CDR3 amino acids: CASSEGSSGVETQYF. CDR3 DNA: TGTGCCAGCAGCGAAGGTAGTAGCGGGGTCGAGACCCAGTACTTC.

The CDR3 protein is CASSLDRETQYF. DNA for the CDR3: TGTGCCAGCAGTCTGGACAGAGAGACCCAGTACTTC. The rearrangement links TRBV6-5 to TRBJ2-5, with D possibly matching TRBD1 (6 bases). The CDR3 sequence is 12 residues long. Germline V gene data show CDR1 as MNHEY and CDR2 as SVGAGI. Trimming shortened V by 5 bases and J by 4 bases, and 8 bases separated the two germline ends.

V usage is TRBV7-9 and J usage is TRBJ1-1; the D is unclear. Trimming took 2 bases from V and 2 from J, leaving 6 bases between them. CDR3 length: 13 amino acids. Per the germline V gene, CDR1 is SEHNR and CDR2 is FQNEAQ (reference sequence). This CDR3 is CASSLSRNTEAFF. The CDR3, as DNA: TGTGCCAGCAGCTTATCGCGAAACACTGAAGCTTTCTTT.

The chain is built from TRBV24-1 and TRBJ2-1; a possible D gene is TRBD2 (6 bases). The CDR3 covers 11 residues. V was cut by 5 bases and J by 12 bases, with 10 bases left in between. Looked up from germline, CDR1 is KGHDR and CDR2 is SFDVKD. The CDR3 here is CATSGGLGQFF. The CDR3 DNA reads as TGTGCCACCAGTGGGGGACTTGGGCAGTTCTTC.

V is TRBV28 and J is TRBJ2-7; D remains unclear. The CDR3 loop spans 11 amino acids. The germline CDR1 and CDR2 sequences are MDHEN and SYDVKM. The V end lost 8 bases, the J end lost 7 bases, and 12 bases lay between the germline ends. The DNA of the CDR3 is TGTGCCAGCCGGTGGATGGGGGAGCAGTACTTC. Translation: CASRWMGEQYF.